This T cell receptor beta chain was captured in a study of blood T cells in healthy people across ages (dated by TCRdb to between 2015 and 2017). The study in broad terms: Template switching captured roughly one uniquely barcoded TCR beta cDNA molecule per two T cells in model experiments. The study analyzed two additional independent replicas of 1 million unique cDNA reads from the same blood draw for two donors, one aged 18 to 30 and one aged 80 or older. Donors were grouped into four age groups: young (average about 15 years), middle-aged (roughly 37), aged (around 66) and long-lived (just over 80). Age-related changes in TCR beta repertoire diversity were measured in the study by deep sequencing normalized with unique cDNA molecular identifiers. Findings and caveats that apply to the study as a whole: Because donor CMV infection status was unknown, age-related changes in expanded clonotypes were potentially confounded. There was a strong correlation between observed TCR beta diversity and the percentage of naive T cells measured by flow cytometry. As age increased, observed TCR beta diversity per million T cells dropped in a roughly linear way, and a significant reduction was already evident by age 40. Compared with the aged group, more naive CD4+ T cells, fewer expanded clones and increased TCR diversity were shown by the long-lived group, suggesting age selection. Bulk unsorted PBMC profiling prevented conclusive comparison of naive and antigen-experienced compartments. Estimates of total diversity based on one million sequenced T cells were regarded as lower bounds and as underestimates.

This clonotype was found a few times. The target of this receptor is not known. No clone much larger than this one lies a single base away; base qualities are absent. Donors were under 40 systemically healthy Caucasian individuals from Russia aged about 6 to 100 years. Each donor gave 8 to 10 milliliters of peripheral blood, drawn into EDTA-treated Vacutainer tubes. Ficoll-Paque density-gradient centrifugation was used to isolate PBMCs, with at least 6.5 million per sample. Total RNA was extracted from PBMCs with Trizol reagent, with at least 5.5 micrograms obtained per sample. For every donor, an aliquot of PBMCs went through flow cytometry to measure the percentages of naive CD45RAhigh/CD27high T cells. The method was 5' RACE. TCRdb names Illumina HiSeq 2500 as the instrument used. A second 7 to 11 cycle PCR used a sample-barcoded 5' primer and a J-beta primer mix. Each TCR beta cDNA molecule received a unique molecular identifier from a template-switch 5' adaptor carrying 12 random nucleotides. At least 3 million CDR3-containing paired-end reads were obtained from each sample. The Mint cDNA synthesis kit, primed by a TRBC-specific oligonucleotide, was used to synthesize first-strand cDNA from all RNA. Following uracil-DNA glycosylase treatment, a first 18-cycle PCR with universal primers M1SS and BC2_uni_R was performed on all cDNA. For the original study's pipeline: Each sample was normalized by randomly selecting 1 million high-quality reads, each carrying a distinct molecular identifier. Instead of being binned into consensus sequences, reads that shared molecular identifiers were thrown out. MiTCR, set to a Q25 quality threshold and the strictest error-elimination algorithm, was used for CDR3 identification, clonotype clustering and error correction. A nonparametric unseen species model using Euler transformation provided a lower-bound estimate of total TCR beta diversity. TCRdb applied fastp at Q25 and MiXCR to the public reads, then kept only in-frame beta chains. Here each entry gathers all rows of one CDR3 protein and keeps the most common genes and DNA. These V and J calls derive from TCRdb rather than the authors' analysis. The sample profile shows roughly 550,000 distinct CDR3 sequences; 20% to 30% of them were found once. 8.7% of the sample rests with the top ten.

The germline V gene encodes CDR1 MGHDK and CDR2 SYGVNS. Including cysteine and phenylalanine, the CDR3 has 18 amino acids. The entry retains the CDR3 DNA only, 54 bases that are in frame from base 1. After removal of 1 base from V and 4 bases from J, the junction retains 8 bases not matched to a gene. These sequences were also reported in another study, on T cells of mothers and their children. As the second publication notes: Donors were nine systemically healthy Caucasian individuals: three mothers and their six children. cDNA synthesis used all of the extracted RNA, with approximately 1.4 ug of RNA in each 15 ul reaction. In the second PCR, the M1S primer introduced both the sample barcodes and 2-4 random nucleotides. Over 8.5 million TCR beta CDR3 reads came from each mother, compared with 2.5 million to 3.5 million reads from each child. In both related and unrelated pairs, thymic selection shapes the output of TCR recombination in a similar way, with inherited differences having only a minor effect. Normalized repertoire overlap was always slightly but never significantly higher in related than unrelated mother-child pairs. With a sensitivity of roughly 93 clones per million clonotypes, no persistent microchimeric T cell clones were detected. To look for features that set related mother-child pairs apart from unrelated individuals, the researchers ran deep NGS to compare the TCR beta repertoires of mothers and children. The mean age was approximately 41 +/- 4 years for the mothers and approximately 11 +/- 4 years for the children. After adapter ligation was performed with NEBNext reagents, the libraries were sequenced on an Illumina HiSeq 2000 with 100+100 nt paired-end reads. To prevent cross-contamination, the mother and child libraries were prepared one month apart and sequenced in separate runs. For each donor, somewhere between about 500,000 and 2,300,000 distinct TCR beta clonotypes were identified. Naive TCR beta clonotypes were estimated from low-frequency clonotypes matched to each donor's FACS-determined naive share, without sorting.

The V gene is TRBV25-1 and the J gene is TRBJ2-2; 11 of the junction bases match TRBD2. The sample taken for sequencing was blood. This clonotype originated in a boy aged 10-17 years in good health. The DNA reads TGTGCCAGCAGTGAATCACGGGGACTAGCGGACCGCACCGGGGAGCTGTTTTTT. This codes for CASSESRGLADRTGELFF.